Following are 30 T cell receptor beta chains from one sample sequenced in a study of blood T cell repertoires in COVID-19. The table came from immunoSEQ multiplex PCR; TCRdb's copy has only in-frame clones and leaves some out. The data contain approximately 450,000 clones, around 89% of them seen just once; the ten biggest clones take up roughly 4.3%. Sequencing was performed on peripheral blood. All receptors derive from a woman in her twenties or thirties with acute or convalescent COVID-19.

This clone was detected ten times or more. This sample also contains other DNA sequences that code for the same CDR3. The CDR3 here is CASSSGDSPLHF. DNA of the CDR3: TGTGCCAGCAGCTCGGGGGATTCACCCCTCCACTTT. The chain recombines TRBV5-4 with TRBJ1-6; possibly TRBD1 for D (5 bases). Germline values: CDR1 SGHNT, CDR2 YYREEE (reference sequence). CDR3 length: 12 amino acids. V was shortened by 3 bases and J by 8 bases, with 6 bases between the two germline ends.

This CDR3 is CASSLDGRRTDTQYF. The CDR3 DNA follows: TGTGCCAGCAGCTTGGATGGGAGGCGCACAGATACGCAGTATTTT. The chain has TRBV5-4 and TRBJ2-3, with a possible D match to TRBD2 (6 bases). The germline V gene has CDR1 SGHNT and CDR2 YYREEE (reference sequence). The CDR3 is 15 amino acids. Deletions cut 0 bases from V and 1 base from J, with 9 bases between.

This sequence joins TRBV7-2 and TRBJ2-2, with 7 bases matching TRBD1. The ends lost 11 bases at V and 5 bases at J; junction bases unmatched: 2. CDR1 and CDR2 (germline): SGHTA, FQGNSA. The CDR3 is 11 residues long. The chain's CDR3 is CASGQTGELFF. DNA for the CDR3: TGTGCCTCGGGACAGACCGGGGAGCTGTTTTTT.

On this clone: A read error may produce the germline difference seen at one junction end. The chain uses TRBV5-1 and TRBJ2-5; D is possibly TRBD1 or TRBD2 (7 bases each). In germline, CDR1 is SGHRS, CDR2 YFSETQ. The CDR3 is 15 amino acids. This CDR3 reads CARSLGGDSQETQYF. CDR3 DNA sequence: TGCGCCCGCAGCTTGGGGGGGGACAGCCAAGAGACCCAGTACTTC.

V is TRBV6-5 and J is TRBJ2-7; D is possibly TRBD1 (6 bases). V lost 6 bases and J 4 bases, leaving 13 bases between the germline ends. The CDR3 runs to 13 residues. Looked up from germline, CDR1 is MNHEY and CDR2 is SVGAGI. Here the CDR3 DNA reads TGTGCCAGCAGGCAAAGAGGGGGTTACGAGCAGTACTTC. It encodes CASRQRGGYEQYF.

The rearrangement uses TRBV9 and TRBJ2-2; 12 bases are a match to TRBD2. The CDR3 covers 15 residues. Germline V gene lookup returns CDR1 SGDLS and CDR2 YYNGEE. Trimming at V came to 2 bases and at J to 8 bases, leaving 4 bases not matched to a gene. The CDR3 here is CASSVLAGGHGELFF. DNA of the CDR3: TGTGCCAGCAGCGTCCTAGCGGGGGGGCATGGGGAGCTGTTTTTT.

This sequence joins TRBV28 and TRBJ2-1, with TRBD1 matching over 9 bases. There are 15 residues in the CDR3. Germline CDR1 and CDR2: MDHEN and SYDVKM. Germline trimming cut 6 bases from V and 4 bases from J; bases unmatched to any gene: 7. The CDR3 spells CASSPHGTGYNEQFF. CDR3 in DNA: TGTGCCAGCAGCCCCCATGGGACAGGGTACAATGAGCAGTTCTTC.

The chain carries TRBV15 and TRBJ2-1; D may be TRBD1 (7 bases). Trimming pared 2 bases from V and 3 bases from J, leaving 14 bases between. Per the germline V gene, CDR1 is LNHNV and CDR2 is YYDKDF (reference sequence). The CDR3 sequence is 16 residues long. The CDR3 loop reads CATSRLSGDSYNEQFF. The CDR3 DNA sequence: TGTGCCACCAGCAGACTATCGGGGGACAGCTACAATGAGCAGTTCTTC.

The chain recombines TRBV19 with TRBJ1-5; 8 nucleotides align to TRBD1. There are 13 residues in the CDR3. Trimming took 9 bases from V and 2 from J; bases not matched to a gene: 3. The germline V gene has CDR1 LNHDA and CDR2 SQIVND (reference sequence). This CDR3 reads CASLQGGNQPQHF. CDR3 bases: TGTGCCAGCCTACAGGGGGGCAATCAGCCCCAGCATTTT.

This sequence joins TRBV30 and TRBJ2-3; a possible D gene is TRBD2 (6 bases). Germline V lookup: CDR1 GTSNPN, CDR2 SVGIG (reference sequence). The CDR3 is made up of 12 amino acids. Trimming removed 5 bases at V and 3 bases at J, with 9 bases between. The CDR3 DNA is TGTGCCTGGGCGGGAACAACAGATACGCAGTATTTT. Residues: CAWAGTTDTQYF.

In DNA form, the CDR3 reads TGTGCCAGCAGCTTCGGGGGGGCCTACAATGAGCAGTTCTTC. It encodes CASSFGGAYNEQFF. The chain links TRBV7-2 to TRBJ2-1, with TRBD2 matching 8 bases. Germline assignment: CDR1 SGHTA and CDR2 FQGNSA. V lost 3 bases and J lost 2; bases outside the gene matches: 0. The CDR3 has 14 residues.

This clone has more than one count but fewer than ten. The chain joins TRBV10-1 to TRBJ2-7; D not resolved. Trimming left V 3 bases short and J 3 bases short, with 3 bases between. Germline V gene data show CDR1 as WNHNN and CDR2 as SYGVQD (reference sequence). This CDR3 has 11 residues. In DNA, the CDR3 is TGCGCCAGCAGTGACGGCTACGAGCAGTACTTC. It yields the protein CASSDGYEQYF.

The CDR3 sequence is CASSVGDRVPDTQYF. The CDR3 DNA sequence: TGTGCCAGCAGCGTAGGGGACAGGGTCCCAGATACGCAGTATTTT. This chain uses TRBV9 with TRBJ2-3; 9 bases map to TRBD1. The CDR3 contains 15 residues. Germline assignment: CDR1 SGDLS and CDR2 YYNGEE. Trimming removed 0 bases from V and 4 bases from J; junction bases left unmatched: 3.

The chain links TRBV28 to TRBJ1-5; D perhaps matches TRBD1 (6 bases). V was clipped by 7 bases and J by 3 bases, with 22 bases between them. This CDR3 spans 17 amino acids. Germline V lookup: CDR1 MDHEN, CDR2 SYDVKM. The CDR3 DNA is TGTGCCAGCATCCCCGCTCGGGGAACAGGGCACAATCAGCCCCAGCATTTT. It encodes CASIPARGTGHNQPQHF.

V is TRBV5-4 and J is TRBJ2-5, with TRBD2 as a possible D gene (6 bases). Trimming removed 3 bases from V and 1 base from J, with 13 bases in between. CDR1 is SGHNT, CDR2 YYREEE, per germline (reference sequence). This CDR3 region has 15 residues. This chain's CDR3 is CASSYTGGAQETQYF. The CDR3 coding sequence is TGTGCCAGCAGCTATACCGGGGGAGCCCAAGAGACCCAGTACTTC.

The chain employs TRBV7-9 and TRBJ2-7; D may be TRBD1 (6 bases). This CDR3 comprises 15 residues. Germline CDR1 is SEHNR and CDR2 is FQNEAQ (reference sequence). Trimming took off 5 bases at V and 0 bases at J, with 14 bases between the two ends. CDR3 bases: TGTGCCAGCAGCCAGGGGTACACCAACTCCTACGAGCAGTACTTC. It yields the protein CASSQGYTNSYEQYF.

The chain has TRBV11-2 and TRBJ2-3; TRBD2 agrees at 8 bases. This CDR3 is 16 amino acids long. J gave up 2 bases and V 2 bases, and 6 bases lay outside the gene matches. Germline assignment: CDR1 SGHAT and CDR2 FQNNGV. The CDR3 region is CASSLSGLAYTDTQYF. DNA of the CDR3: TGTGCCAGCAGCTTATCTGGACTAGCATACACAGATACGCAGTATTTT.

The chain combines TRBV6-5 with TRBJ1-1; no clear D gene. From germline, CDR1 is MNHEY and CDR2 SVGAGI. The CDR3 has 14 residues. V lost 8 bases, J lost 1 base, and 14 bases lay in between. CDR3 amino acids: CASLGGGSNTEAFF. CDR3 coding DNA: TGTGCCAGCCTGGGCGGAGGATCGAACACTGAAGCTTTCTTT.

This CDR3 reads CASSSEGQGTDTQYF. CDR3 coding DNA: TGCGCCAGCAGCTCAGAGGGACAGGGAACAGATACGCAGTATTTT. The gene calls are TRBV5-1 and TRBJ2-3; TRBD1 matches at 9 bases. The trim removed 3 bases at V and 3 bases at J, leaving 5 bases unmatched. The CDR3 extends over 15 amino acids. Germline CDR1 and CDR2: SGHRS and YFSETQ.

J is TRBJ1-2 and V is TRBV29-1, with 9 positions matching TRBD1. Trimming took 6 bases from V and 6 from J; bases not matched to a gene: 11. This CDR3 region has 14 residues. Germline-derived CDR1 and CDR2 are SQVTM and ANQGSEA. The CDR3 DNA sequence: TGCAGCGTCGGCGAGCGGACAGGGGCGAATGGCTACACCTTC. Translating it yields CSVGERTGANGYTF.

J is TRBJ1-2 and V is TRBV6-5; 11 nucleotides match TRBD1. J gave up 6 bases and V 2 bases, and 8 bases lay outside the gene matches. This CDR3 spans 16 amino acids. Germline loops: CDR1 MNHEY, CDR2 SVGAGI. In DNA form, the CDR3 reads TGTGCCAGCAGTTACGCCGGGGACAGGGGGAGCGATGGCTACACCTTC. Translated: CASSYAGDRGSDGYTF.

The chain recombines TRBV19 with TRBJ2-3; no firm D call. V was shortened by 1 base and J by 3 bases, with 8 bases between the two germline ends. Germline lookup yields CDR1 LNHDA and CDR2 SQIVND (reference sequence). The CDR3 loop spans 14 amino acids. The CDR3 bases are TGTGCCAGTAGTATAGTAGAGGAGACAGATACGCAGTATTTT. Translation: CASSIVEETDTQYF.

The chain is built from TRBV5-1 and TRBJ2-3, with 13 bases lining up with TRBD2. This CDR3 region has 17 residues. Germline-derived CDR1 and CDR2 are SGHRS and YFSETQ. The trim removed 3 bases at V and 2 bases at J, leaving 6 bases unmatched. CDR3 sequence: CASSYPGLAGTTDTQYF. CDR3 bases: TGCGCCAGCAGCTACCCGGGACTAGCGGGGACCACAGATACGCAGTATTTT.

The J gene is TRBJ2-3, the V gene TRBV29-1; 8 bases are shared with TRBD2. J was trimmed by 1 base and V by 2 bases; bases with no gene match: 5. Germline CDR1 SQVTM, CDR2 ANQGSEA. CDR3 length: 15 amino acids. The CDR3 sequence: CSVEPPGGGTDTQYF. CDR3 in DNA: TGCAGCGTTGAACCCCCGGGGGGGGGCACAGATACGCAGTATTTT.

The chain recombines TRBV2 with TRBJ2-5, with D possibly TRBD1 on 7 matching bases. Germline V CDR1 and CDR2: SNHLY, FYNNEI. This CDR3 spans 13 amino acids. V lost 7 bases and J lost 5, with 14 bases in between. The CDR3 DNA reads TGTGCCAGCATCGCAGGGGGAGGCGAGACCCAGTACTTC. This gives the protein CASIAGGGETQYF.

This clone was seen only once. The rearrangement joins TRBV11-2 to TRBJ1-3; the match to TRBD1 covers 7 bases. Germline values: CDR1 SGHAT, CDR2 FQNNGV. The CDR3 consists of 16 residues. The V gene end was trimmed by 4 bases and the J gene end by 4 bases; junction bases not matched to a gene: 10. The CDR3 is CASSSGTEVLGNTIYF. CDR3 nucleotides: TGTGCCAGCAGCTCCGGGACAGAAGTTTTGGGAAACACCATATATTTT.

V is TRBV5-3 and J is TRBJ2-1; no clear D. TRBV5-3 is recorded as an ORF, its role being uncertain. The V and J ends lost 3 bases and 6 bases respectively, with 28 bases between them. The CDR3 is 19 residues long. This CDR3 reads CARSSQIPRQAKRPNEQFF. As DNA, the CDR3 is TGTGCCAGAAGCTCACAAATACCCCGCCAGGCGAAAAGGCCCAATGAGCAGTTCTTC.

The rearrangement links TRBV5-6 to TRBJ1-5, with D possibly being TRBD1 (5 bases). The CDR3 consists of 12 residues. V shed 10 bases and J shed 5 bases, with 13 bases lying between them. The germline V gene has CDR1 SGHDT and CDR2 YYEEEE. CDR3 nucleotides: TGTGCCCCCCCCGGGGGGGATCAGCCCCAGCATTTT. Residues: CAPPGGDQPQHF.

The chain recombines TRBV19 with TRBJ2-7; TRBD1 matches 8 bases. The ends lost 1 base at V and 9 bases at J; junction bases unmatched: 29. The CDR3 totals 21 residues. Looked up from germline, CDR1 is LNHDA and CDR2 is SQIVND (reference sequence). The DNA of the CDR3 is TGTGCCAGTAGTATAGGAGACAGGGGACCTTCGGCGGGGAAGTTCGCTATCGGGCAGTACTTC. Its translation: CASSIGDRGPSAGKFAIGQYF.

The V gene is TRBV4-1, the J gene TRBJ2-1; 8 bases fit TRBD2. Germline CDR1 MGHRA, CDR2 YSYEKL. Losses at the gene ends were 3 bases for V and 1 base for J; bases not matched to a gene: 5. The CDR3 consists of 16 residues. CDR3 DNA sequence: TGCGCCAGCAGCCATCCGGCTAGCGGGTCCTACAATGAGCAGTTCTTC. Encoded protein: CASSHPASGSYNEQFF.